This T cell receptor beta chain was observed in a study of T cell repertoires in cytomegalovirus infection. Across the study: Carrying CMV and the relevant HLA type showed in public TCR beta signatures.

The germline V gene has CDR1 SGHTA and CDR2 FQGNSA. The V gene lost 1 base and the J gene lost 2 bases, with 15 bases spanning the gap. This CDR3 comprises 16 residues. Study results and limitations: Carriers of CMV and the relevant HLA type were discriminated by public TCR beta frequency.

This clonotype was observed many times. Its antigen is not identified. TCRdb called the reads again in MiXCR, with one record for every CDR3 protein. This table holds tens of thousands of distinct CDR3 sequences, around 33% found once. The TCR was taken from a human donor in good health (CMV status not recorded). Some clones in this sample may be carry-over from other donors' samples. Sequencing was carried out using PBMCs, sequenced either directly or after in vitro stimulation (not recorded which). The chain recombines TRBV7-2 with TRBJ2-7; maybe TRBD1 (6 bases). CDR3 loop: CASSLGFGTKTYEQYF. The CDR3, as DNA: TGTGCCAGCAGCTTAGGTTTTGGGACAAAAACCTACGAGCAGTACTTC. The entire variable domain, with the rest obtained from reference TRBV7-2 and TRBJ2-7, is as follows: GAGVSQSPSNKVTEKGKDVELRCDPISGHTALYWYRQSLGQGLEFLIYFQGNSAPDKSGLPSDRFSAERTGGSVSTLTIQRTQQEDSAVYLCASSLGFGTKTYEQYFGPGTRLTVT.